This T cell receptor beta chain derives from a study of Tregs in tolerant kidney transplant recipients. The method was immunoSEQ multiplex PCR; TCRdb's version includes in-frame clones alone and lacks a portion of them. The table has roughly 66,000 clones, roughly 92% seen once. Study-level findings and limits: For some patients, primers changed over time, blocking nucleotide-level comparison. Biological reproducibility was not directly addressed in this study.

CDR1 and CDR2 from the germline V gene are MNHNS and SASEGT. The V end lost 4 bases, the J end lost 5 bases, and 20 bases lay between the germline ends. The CDR3 has 16 residues. A word on this clone: No antigen is known for it.

Thawed PBMCs were FACS-sorted into unstimulated CD4+CD25+CD127- regulatory T cells, CD4+CD25- non-regulatory cells, CD4 and CD8 cells. J is TRBJ2-5 and V is TRBV6-1, with D possibly being TRBD2 (5 bases). The source of this sequence is a human donor who received a combined kidney and bone marrow transplant. The sequencing here drew on CD8+ T cells from blood, taken before the transplant. The CDR3 reads CASSVFVVAGEETQYF. The DNA for the CDR3 is TGTGCCAGCAGTGTATTCGTGGTGGCTGGGGAGGAGACCCAGTACTTC.